Following are 14 T cell receptor beta chains from one sample sequenced in a study of blood T cell repertoires in COVID-19. The assay was immunoSEQ multiplex PCR, and TCRdb's table has in-frame clones only and misses some. The sample carries about 97,000 clones, about 83% recorded once. The sample was peripheral blood. These receptors came from a human donor in a cohort sampled during active COVID-19.

The chain uses TRBV11-2 and TRBJ1-3, with 8 nucleotides matching TRBD1. The CDR3 is 17 amino acids. Germline V gene lookup returns CDR1 SGHAT and CDR2 FQNNGV. J gave up 1 base and V 5 bases, and 10 bases lay outside the gene matches. The CDR3 here is CASSRSGQGTSGNTIYF. The CDR3 bases are TGTGCCAGCAGCCGTTCCGGACAGGGAACTTCTGGAAACACCATATATTTT. Filled out from reference TRBV11-2 and TRBJ1-3, the complete variable domain reads EAGVAQSPRYKIIEKRQSVAFWCNPISGHATLYWYQQILGQGPKLLIQFQNNGVVDDSQLPKDRFSAERLKGVDSTLKIQPAKLEDSAVYLCASSRSGQGTSGNTIYFGEGSWLTVV.

The chain links TRBV7-2 to TRBJ2-2; a weak D match, TRBD2 (5 bases). V was pared by 3 bases and J by 0 bases, with 11 bases between. CDR3 length: 16 amino acids. Germline CDR1 SGHTA, CDR2 FQGNSA. The CDR3 region is CASSFSSGTNTGELFF. CDR3 DNA sequence: TGTGCCAGCAGCTTCTCAAGCGGAACGAACACCGGGGAGCTGTTTTTT. Based on the CDR3 plus reference TRBV7-2 and TRBJ2-2, the full variable domain is GAGVSQSPSNKVTEKGKDVELRCDPISGHTALYWYRQSLGQGLEFLIYFQGNSAPDKSGLPSDRFSAERTGGSVSTLTIQRTQQEDSAVYLCASSFSSGTNTGELFFGEGSRLTVL.

The CDR3 loop reads CASSTSPNYNEQFF. The CDR3 DNA reads as TGTGCCAGCAGCACTAGCCCCAACTACAATGAGCAGTTCTTC. The rearrangement links TRBV27 to TRBJ2-1; D is perhaps TRBD2 (6 bases). V lost 6 bases and J lost 3, with 12 bases in between. CDR1 is MNHEY and CDR2 is SMNVEV in the germline V gene (reference sequence). The CDR3 is 14 residues long.

CDR3 sequence: CASSYSGVPYYNEQFF. In nucleotides, the CDR3 is TGTGCCAGCAGTTACTCAGGGGTCCCCTACTACAATGAGCAGTTCTTC. The rearrangement links TRBV6-2 or TRBV6-3 to TRBJ2-1; D may be TRBD1 (5 bases). The CDR3 has 16 amino acids. Per the germline V gene, CDR1 is MNHEY and CDR2 is SVGEGT. V shed 0 bases and J shed 3 bases, with 12 bases lying between them.

The rearrangement links TRBV18 to TRBJ1-2, with TRBD1 matching over 7 bases. The CDR3 has 15 amino acids. V shed 3 bases and J 7 bases; nucleotides not matched to a gene: 11. Germline V CDR1 and CDR2: KGHSH, LQKENI. In DNA, the CDR3 is TGTGCCAGCTCACCTCCGGCAGGGGGTAAAAGTGGCTACACCTTC. This sequence encodes CASSPPAGGKSGYTF.

This clone appeared a few times. V and J are TRBV25-1 and TRBJ1-6; D is perhaps TRBD1 (6 bases). Trimming stripped 6 bases from V and 10 bases from J, with 16 bases between. The germline gives CDR1 MGHDK, CDR2 SYGVNS. The CDR3 spans 14 residues. The CDR3: CASRQQGSSSPLHF. CDR3 sequence (DNA): TGTGCCAGCAGGCAACAGGGTTCGAGCTCACCCCTCCACTTT.

The chain's CDR3 is CASSLAQGWYTF. The CDR3 bases are TGTGCCAGCAGCTTAGCCCAGGGATGGTACACCTTC. The rearrangement uses TRBV7-2 and TRBJ1-2; tentatively, D is TRBD1 (5 bases). Germline CDR1 and CDR2: SGHTA and FQGNSA. This CDR3 spans 12 amino acids. Trimming left V 0 bases short and J 11 bases short, with 10 bases between.

This chain joins TRBV4-3 and TRBJ1-2; a weak D match, TRBD1 (5 bases). The CDR3 length is 16 residues. CDR1 LGHNA and CDR2 YSLEER come from the germline V gene. V lost 0 bases and J 4 bases, leaving 15 bases between the germline ends. The CDR3 DNA reads TGCGCCAGCAGCCAAGATATAGGGGCAGGATCCTATGGCTACACCTTC. Translating gives CASSQDIGAGSYGYTF.

The J gene is TRBJ2-3, the V gene TRBV28; TRBD1 matches 8 bases. Looked up from germline, CDR1 is MDHEN and CDR2 is SYDVKM. The CDR3 covers 17 residues. Unmatched junction bases numbered 16, after V lost 8 bases and J lost 3 bases. CDR3 region: CASHPLGAGGETDTQYF. The CDR3 DNA reads as TGTGCCAGCCATCCCCTCGGGGCAGGGGGCGAAACAGATACGCAGTATTTT.

V gene TRBV9 combines with J gene TRBJ2-3; D is possibly TRBD2 (5 bases). Germline assignment: CDR1 SGDLS and CDR2 YYNGEE. The CDR3 runs 16 residues. V lost 0 bases to trimming and J lost 3 bases, with 14 bases between them. The CDR3 protein is CASSVVEGAETDTQYF. As DNA, the CDR3 is TGTGCCAGCAGCGTAGTAGAGGGAGCTGAAACAGATACGCAGTATTTT.

This chain connects TRBV19 to TRBJ2-5; 7 positions match TRBD2. The germline gives CDR1 LNHDA, CDR2 SQIVND (reference sequence). The CDR3 has 14 residues. The V gene end was trimmed by 4 bases and the J gene end by 4 bases; junction bases not matched to a gene: 6. In DNA, the CDR3 is TGTGCCAGTAGTACCTTTTGGGGGGGAGAGACCCAGTACTTC. This codes for CASSTFWGGETQYF.

The chain employs TRBV30 and TRBJ1-5; TRBD1 is a possible D gene (5 bases). The germline V and J ends were trimmed by 2 bases and 2 bases, with 10 bases remaining between them. Germline CDR1 is GTSNPN and CDR2 is SVGIG (reference sequence). The CDR3 totals 14 residues. CDR3 in DNA: TGTGCCTGGAGTCTCGACAGAGGCAATCAGCCCCAGCATTTT. Protein: CAWSLDRGNQPQHF.

The chain carries TRBV10-3 and TRBJ2-3; 11 positions match TRBD2. Germline lookup yields CDR1 ENHRY and CDR2 SYGVKD. The V and J ends lost 5 bases and 6 bases, in that order; junction bases with no gene match: 13. The length of the CDR3 is 17 residues. Written as DNA, the CDR3 is TGTGCCATCAGTTCCACGACTTTAGCGGGGGGGCCCGATACGCAGTATTTT. The encoded protein is CAISSTTLAGGPDTQYF.

The rearrangement links TRBV30 to TRBJ2-7; TRBD2 might be the D (6 bases). CDR1 is GTSNPN and CDR2 is SVGIG in the germline V gene (reference sequence). The CDR3 runs to 13 residues. Trimming cost V 5 bases and J 6 bases, with 17 bases left between them. The CDR3 sequence: CAWRRGGRPEQYF. For the CDR3, the DNA is TGTGCCTGGCGGCGGGGCGGGCGTCCCGAGCAGTACTTC. Full variable domain (remainder filled in from reference TRBV30 and TRBJ2-7): SQTIHQWPATLVQPVGSPLSLECTVEGTSNPNLYWYRQAAGRGLQLLFYSVGIGQISSEVPQNLSASRPQDRQFILSSKKLLLSDSGFYLCAWRRGGRPEQYFGPGTRLTVT.